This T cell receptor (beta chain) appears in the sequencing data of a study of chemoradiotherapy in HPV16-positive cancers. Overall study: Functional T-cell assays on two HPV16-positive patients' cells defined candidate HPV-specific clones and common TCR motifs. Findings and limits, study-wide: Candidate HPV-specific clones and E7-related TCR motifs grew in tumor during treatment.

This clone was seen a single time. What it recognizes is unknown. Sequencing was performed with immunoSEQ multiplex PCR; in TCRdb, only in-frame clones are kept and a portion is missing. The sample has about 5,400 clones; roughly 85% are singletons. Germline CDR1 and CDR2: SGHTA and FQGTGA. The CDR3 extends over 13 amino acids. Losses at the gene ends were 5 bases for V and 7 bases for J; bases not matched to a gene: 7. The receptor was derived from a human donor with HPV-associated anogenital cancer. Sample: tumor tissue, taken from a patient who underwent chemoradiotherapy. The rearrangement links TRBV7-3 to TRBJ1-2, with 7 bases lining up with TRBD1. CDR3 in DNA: TGTGCCAGCAGCAGTACAGGGGAGGGTGGCTACACCTTC. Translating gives CASSSTGEGGYTF.